The entry below gives a single T cell receptor beta chain sequence along with its context. Antigen unknown. The sample is drawn from a study of OX40 agonist ivuxolimab in advanced cancers. About the research overall: The eligibility criteria allowed prior anti-PD-1, anti-PD-L1 or anti-CTLA-4 therapy, and 40% had some. General observations from the study: Both CD4+ and CD8+ T cell populations in blood had undergone clonal expansion by week 6 at 0.1 to 3.0 mg/kg. The average count of expanded clones was higher among CD8+ T cells than among CD4+.

The CDR3 extends over 15 amino acids. Trimming pared 4 bases from V and 7 bases from J, leaving 17 bases between. Looked up from germline, CDR1 is SGHTA and CDR2 is FQGNSA. The protocol was immunoSEQ multiplex PCR, while the TCRdb copy is restricted to in-frame clones and leaves out a portion. The table includes 60,000 to 80,000 clones, approximately 84% detected once. This TCR was sampled from an adult with an advanced solid tumor such as melanoma, head and neck, liver or kidney cancer. The sequencing here drew on CD4+ or CD8+ T cells sorted from blood, taken in a trial of the OX40 agonist ivuxolimab. V is TRBV7-2 and J is TRBJ1-5; a weak D match, TRBD1 (5 bases). The CDR3 protein is CASSSLGVVGQPQHF. In DNA, the CDR3 is TGTGCCAGCAGCTCCCTAGGGGTTGTGGGGCAGCCCCAGCATTTT.